A single sample gave rise to the 9 T cell receptor beta chains below, sequenced in a study of OX40 agonist ivuxolimab in advanced cancers. The method was immunoSEQ multiplex PCR; TCRdb's version includes in-frame clones alone and lacks a portion of them. The repertoire consists of 60,000 to 70,000 clones, with about 85% occurring once and the leading ten covering about 1.3%. Sequenced material: CD4+ or CD8+ T cells sorted from blood, taken in a trial of the OX40 agonist ivuxolimab. The source of these receptors is an adult with an advanced solid tumor such as melanoma, head and neck, liver or kidney cancer.

This rearrangement joins TRBV7-2 to TRBJ2-3, with D tentatively TRBD1 or TRBD2 (5 bases each). The CDR3 has 14 residues. The V gene lost 3 bases and the J gene lost 1 base, with 8 bases spanning the gap. Per the germline V gene, CDR1 is SGHTA and CDR2 is FQGNSA. CDR3 nucleotides: TGTGCCAGCAGCTTGGTGGGGGGCACAGATACGCAGTATTTT. It is translated as CASSLVGGTDTQYF. The entire variable domain, with the rest obtained from reference TRBV7-2 and TRBJ2-3, is as follows: GAGVSQSPSNKVTEKGKDVELRCDPISGHTALYWYRQSLGQGLEFLIYFQGNSAPDKSGLPSDRFSAERTGGSVSTLTIQRTQQEDSAVYLCASSLVGGTDTQYFGPGTRLTVL.

The chain links TRBV6-1 to TRBJ2-5; 11 bases match TRBD1. The J call may not be correct, given that the DNA end is closer to TRBJ2-7. CDR1 and CDR2 from the germline V gene are MNHNS and SASEGT. The CDR3 runs to 13 residues. The CDR3 bases are TGTGCCAGCCTCGGGACAGGGGGCTACGAGCAGTACTTC. The encoded protein is CASLGTGGYEQYF.

This chain links TRBV30 with TRBJ2-7; a possible D gene is TRBD2 (6 bases). The CDR3 sequence is 14 residues long. Germline-derived CDR1 and CDR2 are GTSNPN and SVGIG (reference sequence). Trimming left V 0 bases short and J 3 bases short, with 12 bases between. CDR3 in DNA: TGTGCCTGGAGTGTAGGAGGGTTTGTCTACGAGCAGTACTTC. It encodes CAWSVGGFVYEQYF.

This chain links TRBV2 with TRBJ2-1, with 8 bases fitting TRBD1. V was clipped by 5 bases and J by 3 bases; unmatched bases: 12. The germline V gene encodes CDR1 SNHLY and CDR2 FYNNEI. This CDR3 comprises 17 residues. The CDR3 is CASSQPPDRGVYNEQFF. CDR3 nucleotides: TGTGCCAGCAGTCAGCCCCCTGACAGGGGTGTCTACAATGAGCAGTTCTTC.

V gene TRBV7-2 combines with J gene TRBJ2-7; 11 nucleotides line up with TRBD1. CDR1 is SGHTA and CDR2 is FQGNSA in the germline V gene. The CDR3 has 15 amino acids. V trimming: 2 bases; J trimming: 2 bases; junction bases outside the gene matches: 2. In DNA form, the CDR3 reads TGTGCCAGCAGCTTACAGGGACAGGGGGCCTACGAGCAGTACTTC. Protein sequence: CASSLQGQGAYEQYF. The full variable domain, completed using reference TRBV7-2 and TRBJ2-7, is GAGVSQSPSNKVTEKGKDVELRCDPISGHTALYWYRQSLGQGLEFLIYFQGNSAPDKSGLPSDRFSAERTGGSVSTLTIQRTQQEDSAVYLCASSLQGQGAYEQYFGPGTRLTVT.

V and J are TRBV9 and TRBJ2-5; D is ambiguous. Germline V gene data show CDR1 as SGDLS and CDR2 as YYNGEE. The CDR3 is 15 residues long. V was trimmed by 3 bases and J by 3 bases, leaving 15 bases between them. The CDR3 coding sequence is TGTGCCAGCAGCGCCCTCACCGGCACAAAAGAGACCCAGTACTTC. Residues: CASSALTGTKETQYF.

The gene calls are TRBV2 and TRBJ1-4; TRBD1 matches 7 bases. Germline values: CDR1 SNHLY, CDR2 FYNNEI. With V trimmed by 10 bases and J by 8 bases, 7 bases remained unmatched. The CDR3 runs 12 residues. The CDR3 nucleotides are TGTGCCACTAGACAGGGAGGGGAAAAACTGTTTTTT. This translates into CATRQGGEKLFF.

This clone appeared a few times. This chain connects TRBV7-9 to TRBJ1-5; D remains ambiguous. The CDR3 is 14 residues long. From germline, CDR1 is SEHNR and CDR2 FQNEAQ (reference sequence). Trimming left V 0 bases short and J 3 bases short, with 6 bases between. Here the CDR3 DNA reads TGTGCCAGCAGCTTAGCAGGGCTCAATCAGCCCCAGCATTTT. Translation: CASSLAGLNQPQHF.

The gene calls are TRBV18 and TRBJ2-3; TRBD2 agrees at 8 bases. Germline CDR1 is KGHSH and CDR2 is LQKENI. The CDR3 is made up of 16 amino acids. V dropped 3 bases and J dropped 0; count of bases not matched to a gene: 5. The CDR3 DNA reads TGTGCCAGCTCACCGATAGGACTAGCTAGCACAGATACGCAGTATTTT. It encodes CASSPIGLASTDTQYF.